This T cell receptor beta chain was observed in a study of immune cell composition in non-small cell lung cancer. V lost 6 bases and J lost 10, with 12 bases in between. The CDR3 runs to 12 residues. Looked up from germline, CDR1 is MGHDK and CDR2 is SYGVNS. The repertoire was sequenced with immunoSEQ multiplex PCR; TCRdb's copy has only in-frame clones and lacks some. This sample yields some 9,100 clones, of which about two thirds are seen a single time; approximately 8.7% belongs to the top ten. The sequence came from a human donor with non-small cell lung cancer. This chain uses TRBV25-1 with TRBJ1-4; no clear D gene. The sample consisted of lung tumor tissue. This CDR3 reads CASSVGNGKLFF. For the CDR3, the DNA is TGTGCCAGCAGCGTAGGGAACGGAAAACTGTTTTTT.